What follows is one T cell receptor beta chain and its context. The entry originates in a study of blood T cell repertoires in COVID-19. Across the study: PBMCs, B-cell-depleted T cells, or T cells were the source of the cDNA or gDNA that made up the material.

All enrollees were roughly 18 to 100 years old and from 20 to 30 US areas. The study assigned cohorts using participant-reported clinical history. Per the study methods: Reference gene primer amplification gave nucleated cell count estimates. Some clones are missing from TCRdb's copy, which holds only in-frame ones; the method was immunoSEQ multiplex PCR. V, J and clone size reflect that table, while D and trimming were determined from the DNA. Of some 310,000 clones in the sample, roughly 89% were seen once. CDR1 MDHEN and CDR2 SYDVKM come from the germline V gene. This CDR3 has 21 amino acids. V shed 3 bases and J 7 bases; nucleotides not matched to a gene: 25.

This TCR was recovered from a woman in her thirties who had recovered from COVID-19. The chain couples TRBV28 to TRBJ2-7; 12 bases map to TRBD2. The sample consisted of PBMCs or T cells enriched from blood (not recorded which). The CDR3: CASSFLASAGTTSGRFGEQYF. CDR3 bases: TGTGCCAGCAGTTTTCTTGCCTCGGCAGGGACGACTAGCGGGAGATTCGGGGAGCAGTACTTC.